Below are 26 T cell receptor beta chains sequenced from a single sample in a study of cytomegalovirus exposure and HLA in healthy donors. Researchers ran the PCR with 60 Vbeta and 13 Jbeta primers. Libraries were prepared by immunoSEQ multiplex PCR; TCRdb keeps only in-frame clonotypes and omits some of them. There are about 160,000 clones in the sample; around 78% occur only once, and roughly 0.99% lies in the top ten. Material: PBMCs. These receptors originate from a middle-aged woman in good health and CMV-seronegative.

The CDR3 region is CASSPTDSYGYTF. CDR3 bases: TGTGCCAGCTCACCCACAGATTCTTATGGCTACACCTTC. The chain has TRBV18 and TRBJ1-2; D is unresolved. CDR3 length: 13 residues. V was cut by 3 bases and J by 5 bases, with 10 bases left in between. CDR1 and CDR2 (germline): KGHSH, LQKENI.

The chain uses TRBV7-9 and TRBJ2-7, with D possibly TRBD2 on 6 matching bases. The CDR3 is made up of 14 amino acids. The V gene's germline CDR1 is SEHNR and CDR2 FQNEAQ (reference sequence). Trimming shortened V by 1 base and J by 6 bases, and 13 bases separated the two germline ends. The CDR3 DNA is TGTGCCAGCAGCTTAGTGGCGGGTAGCGGCGAGCAGTACTTC. It codes for CASSLVAGSGEQYF.

The chain employs TRBV19 and TRBJ2-3, with 14 bases aligning to TRBD2. The trim removed 4 bases at V and 5 bases at J, leaving 5 bases unmatched. There are 16 residues in the CDR3. Germline V gene data show CDR1 as LNHDA and CDR2 as SQIVND (reference sequence). The CDR3: CASSKGLAGVLDTQYF. CDR3 nucleotide sequence: TGTGCCAGTAGTAAGGGACTAGCGGGAGTACTAGATACGCAGTATTTT.

The gene calls are TRBV25-1 and TRBJ2-7; 9 bases agree with TRBD2. The CDR3 covers 14 residues. Germline V lookup: CDR1 MGHDK, CDR2 SYGVNS. The J segment lost 7 bases and the V segment lost 7 bases, leaving 11 bases of the junction unmatched. The DNA for the CDR3 is TGTGCCAGCAACGAAGCGGGAGGAAAGCGGGAGCAGTACTTC. Amino acid sequence: CASNEAGGKREQYF.

V usage is TRBV19 and J usage is TRBJ1-2; D gene unclear. The CDR3 extends over 15 amino acids. The germline gives CDR1 LNHDA, CDR2 SQIVND (reference sequence). V was clipped by 5 bases and J by 5 bases, with 18 bases between them. The CDR3 DNA reads TGTGCCAGTAGTCCCTCAGAAGCGAGGCAGTATGGCTACACCTTC. Translation: CASSPSEARQYGYTF.

The chain joins TRBV19 to TRBJ2-3, with 7 positions matching TRBD1. CDR3 size: 15 residues. V trimming: 5 bases; J trimming: 5 bases; junction bases outside the gene matches: 10. CDR1 is LNHDA, CDR2 SQIVND, per germline (reference sequence). CDR3 amino acids: CASSFPGTVRDTQYF. CDR3 coding DNA: TGTGCCAGTAGTTTCCCGGGGACAGTCCGAGATACGCAGTATTTT.

CDR3 sequence: CASSVGGRANEQYF. The CDR3 region has the DNA TGCGCCAGCAGCGTAGGTGGGAGGGCCAACGAGCAGTACTTC. This chain connects TRBV5-1 to TRBJ2-7, with 7 nucleotides matching TRBD2. The germline CDR1 and CDR2 sequences are SGHRS and YFSETQ. The CDR3 runs 14 residues. V shed 4 bases, J shed 5 bases, and the junction held 9 bases outside the gene matches. Based on the CDR3 plus reference TRBV5-1 and TRBJ2-7, the full variable domain is KAGVTQTPRYLIKTRGQQVTLSCSPISGHRSVSWYQQTPGQGLQFLFEYFSETQRNKGNFPGRFSGRQFSNSRSEMNVSTLELGDSALYLCASSVGGRANEQYFGPGTRLTVT.

The V gene is TRBV11-2, the J gene TRBJ2-1, with TRBD2 matching over 12 bases. In germline, CDR1 is SGHAT, CDR2 FQNNGV. Losses at the gene ends were 1 base for V and 5 bases for J; bases not matched to a gene: 12. This CDR3 has 19 amino acids. For the CDR3, the DNA is TGTGCCAGCAGCTTAGTCGTCCGGCGGGCTAGCGGGAGGGACAATGAGCAGTTCTTC. It translates to CASSLVVRRASGRDNEQFF.

This clone appeared a few times. The J gene is TRBJ2-7, the V gene TRBV30; 10 bases are a match to TRBD2. The CDR3 runs to 15 residues. Trimming at V came to 4 bases and at J to 5 bases, leaving 11 bases not matched to a gene. Germline CDR1 and CDR2: GTSNPN and SVGIG (reference sequence). CDR3 residues: CAWKASGSIPNEQYF. CDR3 in DNA: TGTGCCTGGAAGGCTAGCGGGAGCATACCCAACGAGCAGTACTTC.

The chain is built from TRBV28 and TRBJ2-5, with 7 bases lining up with TRBD1. CDR1 MDHEN and CDR2 SYDVKM come from the germline V gene. The CDR3 has 14 amino acids. The ends lost 6 bases at V and 3 bases at J; junction bases unmatched: 7. CDR3 protein: CASSDREGEETQYF. CDR3 nucleotide sequence: TGTGCCAGCAGCGACAGGGAAGGAGAAGAGACCCAGTACTTC.

The V gene is TRBV28, the J gene TRBJ1-2; D remains unclear. The CDR3 consists of 12 residues. Trimming took 2 bases from V and 3 from J, leaving 4 bases between them. Germline V gene sequence: CDR1 MDHEN, CDR2 SYDVKM. CDR3 DNA: TGTGCCAGCAGTTTACCGGACTATGGCTACACCTTC. Residues: CASSLPDYGYTF.

The chain joins TRBV2 to TRBJ1-1; 8 bases match TRBD1. CDR3 length equals 16 residues. From germline, CDR1 is SNHLY and CDR2 FYNNEI. J lost 3 bases, V lost 8 bases, and 14 bases had no gene match. The CDR3 DNA follows: TGTGCCAGCGTGCGGGGGACAGGTCCCGGGGACACTGAAGCTTTCTTT. It translates to CASVRGTGPGDTEAFF.

This clone was observed once. This chain connects TRBV11-3 to TRBJ1-4; weak D call: TRBD1 (6 bases). This CDR3 has 12 amino acids. V dropped 5 bases and J dropped 8 bases, with 9 bases sitting between them. Germline CDR1 SGHNT, CDR2 YENEEA. The CDR3 sequence is CASSPDREKLFF. In DNA form, the CDR3 reads TGTGCCAGCAGCCCTGACAGGGAAAAACTGTTTTTT.

CDR3 sequence reads: CASSRGLNQFF. DNA of the CDR3: TGTGCCAGCAGCCGCGGACTAAATCAGTTCTTC. The genes are TRBV7-8 and TRBJ2-1; D possibly corresponds to TRBD2 (6 bases). The V gene's germline CDR1 is SGHVS and CDR2 FQNEAQ. CDR3 length equals 11 residues. The ends were cut back, 5 bases at V and 13 bases at J, with 12 bases in the middle.

This clone has only a few counts. The rearrangement joins TRBV7-8 to TRBJ1-1, with D possibly matching TRBD1 (6 bases). CDR3 length: 13 residues. Germline CDR1 and CDR2: SGHVS and FQNEAQ. The germline V and J ends were trimmed by 1 base and 9 bases, with 12 bases remaining between them. CDR3 nucleotides: TGTGCCAGCAGCTTAGGCATGGACAGTAAAGCTTTCTTT. This codes for CASSLGMDSKAFF.

The chain couples TRBV5-1 to TRBJ2-7; 8 bases align to TRBD1. Losses at the gene ends were 3 bases for V and 2 bases for J; bases not matched to a gene: 10. The CDR3 sequence is 16 residues long. CDR1 SGHRS and CDR2 YFSETQ come from the germline V gene. This CDR3 is CASSSGTGRGAYEQYF. The CDR3 DNA reads as TGCGCCAGCAGCTCCGGGACAGGTCGAGGCGCCTACGAGCAGTACTTC.

The gene calls are TRBV6-6 and TRBJ1-5; 7 bases agree with TRBD1. CDR1 and CDR2 (germline): MNHNY, SVGAGI (reference sequence). V was clipped by 5 bases and J by 4 bases; unmatched bases: 8. This CDR3 is built from 15 residues. CDR3 protein: CASSPDRTINQPQHF. CDR3 sequence (DNA): TGTGCCAGCAGTCCGGACAGGACTATAAATCAGCCCCAGCATTTT.

The sample holds a few counts of this clone. This sequence joins TRBV6-1 and TRBJ1-1; the match to TRBD1 covers 10 bases. The CDR3 covers 12 residues. The V gene end was trimmed by 10 bases and the J gene end by 4 bases; junction bases not matched to a gene: 3. Germline CDR1 reads MNHNS; CDR2 reads SASEGT. CDR3 loop: CATRTGGTEAFF. CDR3 in DNA: TGTGCCACCCGGACAGGGGGCACTGAAGCTTTCTTT.

This chain links TRBV5-1 with TRBJ2-4, with D tentatively TRBD2 (6 bases). Germline CDR1 and CDR2: SGHRS and YFSETQ. The CDR3 is 14 amino acids. With 1 base removed from V and 8 bases from J, the gap between germline ends came to 13 bases. The CDR3 sequence is CASSLWGEWDIQYF. In nucleotides, the CDR3 is TGCGCCAGCAGCTTGTGGGGGGAGTGGGACATTCAGTACTTC.

This clone was detected a few times. The chain carries TRBV11-1 and TRBJ2-2; 7 positions agree with TRBD1. With V trimmed by 5 bases and J by 4 bases, 4 bases remained unmatched. The CDR3 contains 14 residues. Germline-derived CDR1 and CDR2 are SGHAT and FQDESV (reference sequence). The CDR3 here is CASSDRESTGELFF. CDR3 bases: TGTGCCAGCAGCGACAGGGAGAGCACCGGGGAGCTGTTTTTT.

This chain uses TRBV7-2 with TRBJ1-1; 7 bases line up with TRBD1. This CDR3 has 15 amino acids. Unmatched junction bases numbered 9, after V lost 0 bases and J lost 8 bases. Germline CDR1 reads SGHTA; CDR2 reads FQGNSA. The CDR3 spells CASSLASDRALEAFF. CDR3 nucleotides: TGTGCCAGCAGCTTAGCGAGTGACAGGGCTCTAGAAGCTTTCTTT.

The rearrangement uses TRBV9 and TRBJ2-1, with 8 bases that match TRBD2. CDR1 is SGDLS and CDR2 is YYNGEE in the germline V gene. The CDR3 contains 15 residues. V was clipped by 6 bases and J by 8 bases; unmatched bases: 13. The CDR3 is CASNRGREGGDEQFF. The CDR3 DNA reads as TGTGCCAGCAATCGGGGTCGGGAGGGCGGAGATGAGCAGTTCTTC.

This rearrangement joins TRBV6-6 to TRBJ2-5; 11 bases are shared with TRBD2. Germline loops: CDR1 MNHNY, CDR2 SVGAGI (reference sequence). This CDR3 spans 15 amino acids. The J segment lost 2 bases and the V segment lost 7 bases, leaving 6 bases of the junction unmatched. CDR3 in amino acids: CASTLAGEGQETQYF. As DNA, the CDR3 is TGTGCCAGCACACTAGCGGGAGAGGGGCAAGAGACCCAGTACTTC.

This clone was recorded a few times. The chain is built from TRBV27 and TRBJ1-4, with 10 bases lining up with TRBD1. The CDR3 totals 14 residues. Trimming took 6 bases from V and 11 from J; bases not matched to a gene: 9. The germline CDR1 and CDR2 sequences are MNHEY and SMNVEV (reference sequence). CDR3 sequence reads: CASSPVGTGDKLFF. The CDR3 DNA follows: TGTGCCAGCAGCCCAGTAGGGACAGGGGATAAACTGTTTTTT.

DNA for the CDR3: TGTGCCAGCAGCCAAGAGGGCCGCTTTGATGAAAAACTGTTTTTT. Protein: CASSQEGRFDEKLFF. The V call is TRBV9, the J call TRBJ1-4; no clear D. Per the germline V gene, CDR1 is SGDLS and CDR2 is YYNGEE. Trimming cost V 4 bases and J 6 bases, with 16 bases left between them. The CDR3 loop spans 15 amino acids.

The CDR3 nucleotides read TGTGCCAGTAGTATAGAAAGGGGGGGTGAGCAGTTCTTC. Translated, it gives CASSIERGGEQFF. The V and J genes are TRBV19 and TRBJ2-1; a weak D match, TRBD2 (7 bases). The CDR3 has 13 amino acids. Trimming shortened V by 0 bases and J by 9 bases, and 9 bases separated the two germline ends. CDR1 and CDR2 (germline): LNHDA, SQIVND (reference sequence).